The rows below give T cell receptor beta chains drawn from one sample of a study of T cells after posttransplantation cyclophosphamide. TCRdb's table, derived via immunoSEQ multiplex PCR, lists solely in-frame clones and lacks some. The table has tens of thousands of clones, over 95% seen once; the top ten hold approximately 0.13%. The specimen was naive CD4+ T cells sorted from PBMCs. Receptor source: a man aged 50 or older in good health, CMV-negative, and a related stem cell transplant donor. CDR3s include the opening cysteine and the closing phenylalanine or tryptophan. The D gene is left open where the match is weak. Not every row has a clone size; where given, it reads once, few, many or a size class.

v_gene	len	abundance	d_gene	j_gene	CDR3nt	CDR3aa
TRBV7-3	15	NA	TRBD2	TRBJ2-1	TGTGCCAGCAGCACTCCTAGCGGGAGCTACAATGAGCAGTTCTTC	CASSTPSGSYNEQFF
TRBV28	16	NA	NA	TRBJ1-6	TGTGCCAGCAGCCTCATGGGCAGGGCAGTGGATTCACCCCTCCACTTT	CASSLMGRAVDSPLHF
TRBV7-9	14	NA	NA	TRBJ2-1	TGTGCCAGCAGCTCATCCGGGATGAGGGGGGAGCAGTTCTTC	CASSSSGMRGEQFF
TRBV5-6	13	NA	TRBD1	TRBJ2-7	TGTGCCAGCATGCGTCCAGGGGGCGTAGGGCAGTACTTC	CASMRPGGVGQYF
TRBV5-4	15	NA	NA	TRBJ1-4	TGTGCCAGCACAATGAACGGGGGAAATAATGAAAAACTGTTTTTT	CASTMNGGNNEKLFF
TRBV6-5	15	NA	NA	TRBJ1-2	TGTGCCAGCAGTTATACAGGACGGACAAACTATGGCTACACCTTC	CASSYTGRTNYGYTF
TRBV7-2	16	NA	NA	TRBJ2-2	TGTGCCAGCAGCTTAAGCCTAGTCGAGGTCACCGGGGAGCTGTTTTTT	CASSLSLVEVTGELFF
TRBV7-9	14	NA	NA	TRBJ2-6	TGTGCCAGCACATCGGGCTCTGGGGCCAACGTCCTGACTTTC	CASTSGSGANVLTF
TRBV5-1	15	NA	NA	TRBJ2-3	TGCGCCAGCAGCCCCAAGGGGGGGGAGAGAGATACGCAGTATTTT	CASSPKGGERDTQYF
TRBV19	17	NA	NA	TRBJ1-5	TGTGCCAGTAGGGGGACCGGGACTCTCTATAGCAATCAGCCCCAGCATTTT	CASRGTGTLYSNQPQHF
TRBV5-4	14	NA	TRBD2	TRBJ2-7	TGTGCCAGCAGCCCGAGCGGGAGGGCCTACGAGCAGTACTTC	CASSPSGRAYEQYF
TRBV11-2	16	NA	NA	TRBJ1-5	TGTGCCAGCACCACACGACCGGGGGGCTGGCATCAGCCCCAGCATTTT	CASTTRPGGWHQPQHF
TRBV7-9	13	NA	TRBD1	TRBJ1-5	TGTGCCAGCAGGCGGGACAGGGATCAGCCCCAGCATTTT	CASRRDRDQPQHF
TRBV18	15	NA	NA	TRBJ1-4	TGTGCCAGCTCACCAAAGACAGGTTCTAATGAAAAACTGTTTTTT	CASSPKTGSNEKLFF
TRBV13	14	NA	TRBD1	TRBJ2-7	TGTGCCAGCAGAAGGCGGGACAGGGGCTACGAGCAGTACTTC	CASRRRDRGYEQYF
TRBV18	14	NA	NA	TRBJ2-3	TGTGCCAGCTCACCGGGGACTAGCACAGATACGCAGTATTTT	CASSPGTSTDTQYF
TRBV25-1	15	NA	TRBD1	TRBJ1-2	TGTGCCAGCAGGAGGGGACAGGGTAACAACTATGGCTACACCTTC	CASRRGQGNNYGYTF
TRBV18	16	NA	NA	TRBJ2-3	TGTGCCAGCTCACCCTACACAGGGAGTTTGATCGATACGCAGTATTTT	CASSPYTGSLIDTQYF
TRBV6-4	14	NA	TRBD1	TRBJ1-1	TGTGCCAGCAGGCTTGAACAGGGGAGCACTGAAGCTTTCTTT	CASRLEQGSTEAFF
TRBV7-9	14	NA	NA	TRBJ2-1	TGTGCCAGCAGCTCTGGACAAGCCTACAATGAGCAGTTCTTC	CASSSGQAYNEQFF
TRBV5-1	14	NA	TRBD1	TRBJ2-1	TGCGCCAGCAGCCTACGGACAGGGATCAATGAGCAGTTCTTC	CASSLRTGINEQFF
TRBV5-1	16	NA	NA	TRBJ2-2	TGCGCCAGCAGCTTTAACGCTGGGCAGGTCACCGGGGAGCTGTTTTTT	CASSFNAGQVTGELFF
TRBV7-2	17	once	TRBD1	TRBJ2-6	TGTGCCAGCAGCTTCCCGGACAGGGGTACGGGGGCCAACGTCCTGACTTTC	CASSFPDRGTGANVLTF
TRBV5-4	18	once	TRBD2	TRBJ2-1	TGTGCCAGCAAAAGAGGGGCGGGAGGGGGGGCCTCCTACAATGAGCAGTTCTTC	CASKRGAGGGASYNEQFF
TRBV4-3	18	NA	TRBD2	TRBJ2-2	TGCGCCAGCAGCCAAGATTCGACTAGCGGCGCGAACACCGGGGAGCTGTTTTTT	CASSQDSTSGANTGELFF
TRBV7-9	14	NA	TRBD1	TRBJ1-4	TGTGCCAGCAGCCCCCGGGACAGGGTGGAAAAACTGTTTTTT	CASSPRDRVEKLFF
TRBV19	14	NA	TRBD1	TRBJ2-7	TGTGCCAGTAGTACCAGGGGGTTCTCCTACGAGCAGTACTTC	CASSTRGFSYEQYF
TRBV7-9	15	NA	NA	TRBJ1-1	TGTGCCAGCAGCTTAGGTCCAGGGCTGGTCACTGAAGCTTTCTTT	CASSLGPGLVTEAFF
TRBV5-1	15	once	TRBD1	TRBJ2-3	TGCGCCAGCAGTACCGGGACAGGGGCGGCAGATACGCAGTATTTT	CASSTGTGAADTQYF
TRBV7-2	18	NA	TRBD1	TRBJ1-4	TGTGCCAGCAGCTCTCGCTTAACACAGGGGAGAACTAATGAAAAACTGTTTTTT	CASSSRLTQGRTNEKLFF
TRBV7-2	15	NA	TRBD1	TRBJ1-2	TGTGCCAGCAGCCAGACAGGGGGCGCGGGCTATGGCTACACCTTC	CASSQTGGAGYGYTF
TRBV7-6	16	NA	TRBD2	TRBJ2-5	TGTGCCAGCAGCTTAGGGTCAGGGAGGGTTCAAGAGACCCAGTACTTC	CASSLGSGRVQETQYF
TRBV5-1	16	NA	NA	TRBJ2-5	TGCGCCAGCAGCCCCCCCCTCCCCGGACAGCAAGAGACCCAGTACTTC	CASSPPLPGQQETQYF
TRBV19	13	NA	TRBD1	TRBJ2-2	TGTGCCACGGAGGACAGGGTGATCGGGGAGCTGTTTTTT	CATEDRVIGELFF
TRBV18	18	NA	NA	TRBJ1-1	TGTGCCAGCTCACCACGAGGCGGCGCTGATCGAATGAACACTGAAGCTTTCTTT	CASSPRGGADRMNTEAFF
TRBV28	13	NA	NA	TRBJ2-7	TGTGCCAGCAGTTTGACTGAGTTCTACGAGCAGTACTTC	CASSLTEFYEQYF